This TCR beta chain is drawn from a study of cytomegalovirus exposure and HLA in healthy donors. Background on the study: The platform used for the approximately 120 validation repertoires matched that of the 500 to 850 first-cohort repertoires, a later analysis reported.

Measured with immunoSEQ multiplex PCR; TCRdb has only the in-frame clones, and not every one. Of around 150,000 clones listed, 75% to 90% are singletons. Study-level results: Subsequent analysis revealed that first-cohort TCR clusters tended to co-occur in the 120 or so validation repertoires. Rarity marked most TCR sequences, yet some public TCRs occurred in many donors. The study recorded fewer than 200 TCR beta chains that were cytomegalovirus-associated.

The CDR3 spans 17 residues. Looked up from germline, CDR1 is SGHTA and CDR2 is FQGNSA. V shed 1 base and J 0 bases; nucleotides not matched to a gene: 4. Notes on this clone: The antigen is undetermined.

The TCR originated in a woman between 18 and 30 years old in good health and CMV-seronegative. The V gene is TRBV7-2, the J gene TRBJ2-7; 12 bases align to TRBD2. Source material: PBMCs. CDR3 DNA: TGTGCCAGCAGCTTAGAGCCTAGCGGGGGGGCCTCCTACGAGCAGTACTTC. Translation gives CASSLEPSGGASYEQYF.